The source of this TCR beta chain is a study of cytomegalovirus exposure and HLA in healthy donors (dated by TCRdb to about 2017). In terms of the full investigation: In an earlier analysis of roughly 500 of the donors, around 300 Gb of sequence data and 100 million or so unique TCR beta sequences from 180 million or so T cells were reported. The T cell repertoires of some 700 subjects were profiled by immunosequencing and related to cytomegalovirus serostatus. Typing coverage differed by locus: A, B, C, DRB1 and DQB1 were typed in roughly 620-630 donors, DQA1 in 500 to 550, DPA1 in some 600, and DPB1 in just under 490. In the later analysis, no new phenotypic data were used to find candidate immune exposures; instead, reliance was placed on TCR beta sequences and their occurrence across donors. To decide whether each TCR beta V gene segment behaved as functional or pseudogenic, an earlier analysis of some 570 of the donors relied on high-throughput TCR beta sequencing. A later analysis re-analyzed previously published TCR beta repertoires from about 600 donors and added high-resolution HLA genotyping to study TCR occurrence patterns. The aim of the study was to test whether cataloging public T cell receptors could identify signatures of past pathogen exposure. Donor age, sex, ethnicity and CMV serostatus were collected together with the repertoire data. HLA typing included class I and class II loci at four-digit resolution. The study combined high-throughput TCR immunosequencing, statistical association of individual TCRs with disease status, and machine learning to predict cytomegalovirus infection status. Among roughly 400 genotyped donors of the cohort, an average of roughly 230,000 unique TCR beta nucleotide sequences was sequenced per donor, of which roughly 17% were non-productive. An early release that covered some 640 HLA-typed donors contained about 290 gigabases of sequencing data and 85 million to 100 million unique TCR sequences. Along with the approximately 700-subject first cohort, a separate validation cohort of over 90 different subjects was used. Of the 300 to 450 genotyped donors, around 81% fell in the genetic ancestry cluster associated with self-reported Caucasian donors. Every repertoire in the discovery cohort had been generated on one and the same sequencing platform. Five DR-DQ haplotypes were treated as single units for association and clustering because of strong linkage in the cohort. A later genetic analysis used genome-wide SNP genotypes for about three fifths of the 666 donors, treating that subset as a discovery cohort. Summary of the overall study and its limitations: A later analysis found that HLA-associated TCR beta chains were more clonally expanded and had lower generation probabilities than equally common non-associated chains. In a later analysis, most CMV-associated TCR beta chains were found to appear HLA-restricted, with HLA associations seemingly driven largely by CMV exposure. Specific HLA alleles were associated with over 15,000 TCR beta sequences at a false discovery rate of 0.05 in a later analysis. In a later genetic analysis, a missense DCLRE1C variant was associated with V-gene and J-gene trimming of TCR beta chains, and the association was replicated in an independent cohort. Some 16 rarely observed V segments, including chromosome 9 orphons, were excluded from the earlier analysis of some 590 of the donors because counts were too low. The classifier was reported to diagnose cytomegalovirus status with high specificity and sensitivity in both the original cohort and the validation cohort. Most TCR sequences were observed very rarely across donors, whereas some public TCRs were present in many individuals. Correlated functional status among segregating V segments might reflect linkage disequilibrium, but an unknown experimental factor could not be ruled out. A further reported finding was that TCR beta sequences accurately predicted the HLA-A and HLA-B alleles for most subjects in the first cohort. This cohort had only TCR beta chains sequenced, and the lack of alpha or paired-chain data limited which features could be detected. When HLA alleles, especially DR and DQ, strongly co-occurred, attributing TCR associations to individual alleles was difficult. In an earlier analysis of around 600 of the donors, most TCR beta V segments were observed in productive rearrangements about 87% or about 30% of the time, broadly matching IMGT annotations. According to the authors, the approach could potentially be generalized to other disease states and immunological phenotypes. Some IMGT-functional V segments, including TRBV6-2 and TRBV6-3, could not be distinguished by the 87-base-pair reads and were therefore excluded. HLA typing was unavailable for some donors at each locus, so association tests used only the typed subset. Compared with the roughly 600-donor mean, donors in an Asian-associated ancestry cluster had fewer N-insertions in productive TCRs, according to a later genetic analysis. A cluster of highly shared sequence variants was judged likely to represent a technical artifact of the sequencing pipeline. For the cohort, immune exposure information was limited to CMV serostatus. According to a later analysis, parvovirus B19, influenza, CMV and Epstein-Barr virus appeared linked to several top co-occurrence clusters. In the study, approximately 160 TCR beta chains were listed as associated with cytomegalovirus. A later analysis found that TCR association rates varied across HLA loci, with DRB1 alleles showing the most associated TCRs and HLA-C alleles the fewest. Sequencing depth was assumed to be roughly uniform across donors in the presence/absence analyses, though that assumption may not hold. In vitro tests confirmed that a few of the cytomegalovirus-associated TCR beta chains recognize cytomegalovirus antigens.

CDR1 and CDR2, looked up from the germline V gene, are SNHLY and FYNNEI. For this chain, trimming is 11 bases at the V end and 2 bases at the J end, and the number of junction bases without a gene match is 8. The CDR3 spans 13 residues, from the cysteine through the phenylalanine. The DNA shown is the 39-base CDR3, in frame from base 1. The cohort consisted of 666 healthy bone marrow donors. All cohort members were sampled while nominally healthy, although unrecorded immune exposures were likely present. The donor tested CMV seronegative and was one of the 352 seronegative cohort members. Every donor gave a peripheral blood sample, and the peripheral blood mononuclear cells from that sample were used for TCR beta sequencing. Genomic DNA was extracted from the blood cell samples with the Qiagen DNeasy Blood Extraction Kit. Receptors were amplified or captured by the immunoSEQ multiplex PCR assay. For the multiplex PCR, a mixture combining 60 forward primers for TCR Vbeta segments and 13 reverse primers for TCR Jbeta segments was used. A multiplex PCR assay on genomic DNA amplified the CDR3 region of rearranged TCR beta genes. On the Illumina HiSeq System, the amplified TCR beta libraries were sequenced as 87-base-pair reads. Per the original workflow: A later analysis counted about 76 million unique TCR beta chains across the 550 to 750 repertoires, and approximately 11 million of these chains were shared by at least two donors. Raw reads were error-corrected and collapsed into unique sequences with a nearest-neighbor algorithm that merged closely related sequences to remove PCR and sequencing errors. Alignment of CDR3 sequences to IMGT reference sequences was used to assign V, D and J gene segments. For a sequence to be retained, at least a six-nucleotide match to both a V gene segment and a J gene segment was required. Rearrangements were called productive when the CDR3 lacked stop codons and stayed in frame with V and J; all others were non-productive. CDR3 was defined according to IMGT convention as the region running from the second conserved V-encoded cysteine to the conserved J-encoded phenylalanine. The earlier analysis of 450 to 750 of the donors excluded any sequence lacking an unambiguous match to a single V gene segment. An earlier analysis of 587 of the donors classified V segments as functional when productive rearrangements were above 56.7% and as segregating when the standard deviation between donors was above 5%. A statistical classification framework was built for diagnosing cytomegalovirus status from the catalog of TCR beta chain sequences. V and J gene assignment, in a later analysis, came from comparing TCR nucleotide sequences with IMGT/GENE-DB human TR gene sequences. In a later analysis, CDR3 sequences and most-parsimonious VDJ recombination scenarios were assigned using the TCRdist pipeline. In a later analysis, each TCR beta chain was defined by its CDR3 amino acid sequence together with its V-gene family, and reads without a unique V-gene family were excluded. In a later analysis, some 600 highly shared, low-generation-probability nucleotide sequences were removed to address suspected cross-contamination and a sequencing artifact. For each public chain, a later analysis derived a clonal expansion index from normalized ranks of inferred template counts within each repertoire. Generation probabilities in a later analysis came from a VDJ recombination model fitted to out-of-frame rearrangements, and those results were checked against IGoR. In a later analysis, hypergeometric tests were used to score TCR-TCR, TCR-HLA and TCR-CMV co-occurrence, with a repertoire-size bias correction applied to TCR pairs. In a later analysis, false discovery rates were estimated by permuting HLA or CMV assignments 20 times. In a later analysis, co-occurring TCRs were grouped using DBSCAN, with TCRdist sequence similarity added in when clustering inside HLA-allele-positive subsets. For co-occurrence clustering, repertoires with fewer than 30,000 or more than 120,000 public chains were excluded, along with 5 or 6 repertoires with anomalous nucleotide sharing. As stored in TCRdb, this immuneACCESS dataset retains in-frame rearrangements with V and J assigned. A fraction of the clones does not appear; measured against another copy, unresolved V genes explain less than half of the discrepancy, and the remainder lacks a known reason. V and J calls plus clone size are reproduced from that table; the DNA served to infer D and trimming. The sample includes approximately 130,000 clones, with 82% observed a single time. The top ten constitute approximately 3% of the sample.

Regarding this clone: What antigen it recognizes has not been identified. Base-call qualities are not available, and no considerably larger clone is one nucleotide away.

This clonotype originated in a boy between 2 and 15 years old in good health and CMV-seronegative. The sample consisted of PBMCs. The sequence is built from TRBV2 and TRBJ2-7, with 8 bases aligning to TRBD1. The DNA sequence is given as TGTGCCGGGGGGACAGGCGGCCCCTACGAGCAGTACTTC. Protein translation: CAGGTGGPYEQYF.